This T cell receptor (beta chain) was profiled in a study of blood T cell repertoires in COVID-19. Background on the study: Sample material is recorded as cDNA or gDNA derived from T cells, B-cell-depleted T cells, or PBMCs.

Per the original data handling: Reference gene primer amplification in the assay estimated nucleated cell counts. Here immunoSEQ multiplex PCR was the method, and the copy in TCRdb shows in-frame clones only, minus some. D and trimming come from the DNA, and the V and J calls and clone size come from that table. The sample consists of about 140,000 clones, 79% of them appearing once. This CDR3 is 15 amino acids long. Germline CDR1 is SGHDT and CDR2 is YYEEEE. The V end was cut by 3 bases, the J end by 3 bases, with 15 bases between. Sequencing was performed on peripheral blood. This clonotype was sampled from a man aged 55 to 69 with acute or convalescent COVID-19. This chain connects TRBV5-6 to TRBJ1-1; D remains ambiguous. The DNA for the CDR3 is TGTGCCAGCAGCTCCTCTATTCTGGTGGACACTGAAGCTTTCTTT. Its protein product is CASSSSILVDTEAFF. The full variable domain, its missing parts supplied by reference TRBV5-6 and TRBJ1-1, is DAGVTQSPTHLIKTRGQQVTLRCSPKSGHDTVSWYQQALGQGPQFIFQYYEEEERQRGNFPDRFSGHQFPNYSSELNVNALLLGDSALYLCASSSSILVDTEAFFGQGTRLTVV.